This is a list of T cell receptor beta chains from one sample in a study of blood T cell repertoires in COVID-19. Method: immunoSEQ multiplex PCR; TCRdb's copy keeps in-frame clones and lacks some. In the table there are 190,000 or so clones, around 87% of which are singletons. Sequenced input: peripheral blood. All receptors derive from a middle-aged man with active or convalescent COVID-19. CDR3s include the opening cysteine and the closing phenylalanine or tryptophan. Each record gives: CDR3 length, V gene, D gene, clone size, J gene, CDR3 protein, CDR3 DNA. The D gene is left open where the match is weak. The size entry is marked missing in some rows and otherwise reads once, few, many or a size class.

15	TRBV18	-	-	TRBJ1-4	CASSPRRRVNEKLFF	TGTGCCAGCTCACCGAGGAGGCGGGTTAATGAAAAACTGTTTTTT
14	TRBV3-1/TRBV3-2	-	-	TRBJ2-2	CASTTVTETGELFF	TGTGCCAGCACCACCGTGACTGAGACCGGGGAGCTGTTTTTT
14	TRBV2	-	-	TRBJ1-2	CASIPRGSNYGYTF	TGTGCCAGCATTCCGAGGGGGTCTAACTATGGCTACACCTTC
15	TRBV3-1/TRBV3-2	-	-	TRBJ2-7	CASSQGAGAGYEQYF	TGTGCCAGCAGCCAAGGTGCAGGGGCTGGGTACGAGCAGTACTTC
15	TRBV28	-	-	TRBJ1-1	CASSFPGQTNTEAFF	TGTGCCAGCAGTTTCCCCGGACAGACGAACACTGAAGCTTTCTTT
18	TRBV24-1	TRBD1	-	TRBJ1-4	CATSEPCTYDRESEKLFF	TGTGCCACCAGTGAGCCCTGCACCTATGACAGGGAGAGTGAAAAACTGTTTTTT
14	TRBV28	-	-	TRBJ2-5	CASSFYSIGETQYF	TGTGCCAGCAGTTTTTACTCAATCGGAGAGACCCAGTACTTC
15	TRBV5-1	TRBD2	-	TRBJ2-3	CASGKLAGGADTQYF	TGCGCCAGCGGAAAACTAGCGGGGGGCGCAGATACGCAGTATTTT
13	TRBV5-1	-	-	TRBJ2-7	CASSLVQDYEQYF	TGCGCCAGCAGCTTGGTCCAGGACTACGAGCAGTACTTC
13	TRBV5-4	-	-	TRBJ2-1	CASSLAGFNEQFF	TGTGCCAGCAGCTTGGCAGGGTTCAATGAGCAGTTCTTC
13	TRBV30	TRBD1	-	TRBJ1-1	CAWSTGARTEAFF	TGTGCCTGGAGTACAGGGGCTAGGACTGAAGCTTTCTTT
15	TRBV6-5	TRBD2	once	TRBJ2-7	CASSFTSGGAHEQYF	TGTGCCAGCAGTTTCACTAGCGGGGGGGCCCACGAGCAGTACTTC
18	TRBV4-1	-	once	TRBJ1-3	CASSPLPPIQGSGNTIYF	TGCGCCAGCAGCCCCCTACCTCCCATACAGGGTTCTGGAAACACCATATATTTT
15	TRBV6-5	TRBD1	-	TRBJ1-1	CASSRTGRANTEAFF	TGTGCCAGCAGTCGGACAGGGAGGGCGAACACTGAAGCTTTCTTT
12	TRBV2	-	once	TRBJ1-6	CASKHEDSPLHF	TGTGCCAGCAAGCACGAGGATTCACCCCTCCACTTT
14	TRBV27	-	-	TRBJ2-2	CASKTGRNTGELFF	TGTGCCAGTAAGACGGGGAGGAACACCGGGGAGCTGTTTTTT
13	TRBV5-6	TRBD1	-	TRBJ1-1	CASSFNRGTEAFF	TGTGCCAGCAGCTTCAACAGGGGCACTGAAGCTTTCTTT
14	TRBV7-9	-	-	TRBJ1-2	CASSLDSPSYGYTF	TGTGCCAGCAGCTTAGACAGCCCGTCCTATGGCTACACCTTC
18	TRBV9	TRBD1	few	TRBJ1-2	CASSVAQGQGASRDGYTF	TGTGCCAGCAGCGTAGCTCAGGGACAGGGGGCGAGTCGGGATGGCTACACCTTC
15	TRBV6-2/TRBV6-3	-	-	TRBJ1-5	CASSSIREGNQPQHF	TGTGCCAGCAGTTCCATCAGGGAGGGCAATCAGCCCCAGCATTTT
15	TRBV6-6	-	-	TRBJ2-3	CASRPDTSVTDTQYF	TGTGCCAGCAGACCCGACACGTCTGTCACAGATACGCAGTATTTT
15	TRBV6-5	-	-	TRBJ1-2	CASTNRGAPPYGYTF	TGTGCCAGCACTAACCGGGGAGCACCTCCCTATGGCTACACCTTC
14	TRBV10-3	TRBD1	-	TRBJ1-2	CAIRETGADYGYTF	TGTGCCATCAGGGAGACAGGGGCGGACTATGGCTACACCTTC
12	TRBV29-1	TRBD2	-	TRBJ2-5	CSVRTSGRTQYF	TGCAGCGTTCGTACTAGCGGGCGGACCCAGTACTTC
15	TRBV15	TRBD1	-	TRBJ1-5	CATSRTGSSNQPQHF	TGTGCCACCAGTAGGACAGGGTCGAGCAATCAGCCCCAGCATTTT
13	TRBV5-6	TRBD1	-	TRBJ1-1	CASSLGGGREAFF	TGTGCCAGCAGCTTGGGAGGGGGCAGGGAAGCTTTCTTT
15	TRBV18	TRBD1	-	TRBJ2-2	CASSLTGENTGELFF	TGTGCCAGCTCATTGACAGGGGAGAACACCGGGGAGCTGTTTTTT
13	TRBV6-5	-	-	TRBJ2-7	CASKGVSTYEQYF	TGTGCCAGCAAAGGGGTTAGTACCTACGAGCAGTACTTC
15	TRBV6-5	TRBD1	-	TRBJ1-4	CASSSPGQGVGKLFF	TGTGCCAGCAGCAGCCCGGGACAGGGTGTTGGAAAACTGTTTTTT
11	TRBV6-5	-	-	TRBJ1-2	CASSRDYGYTF	TGTGCCAGCTCGAGGGATTATGGCTACACCTTC
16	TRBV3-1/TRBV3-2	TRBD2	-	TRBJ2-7	CASRLSGTSGTYEQYF	TGTGCCAGCAGACTATCCGGGACTAGCGGAACCTACGAGCAGTACTTC
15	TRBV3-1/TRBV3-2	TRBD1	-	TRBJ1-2	CASSQGTGTAYGYTF	TGTGCCAGCAGCCAAGGCACCGGGACAGCCTATGGCTACACCTTC
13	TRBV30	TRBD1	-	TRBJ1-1	CAQNRGQYTEAFF	TGTGCCCAGAACAGGGGCCAATACACTGAAGCTTTCTTT
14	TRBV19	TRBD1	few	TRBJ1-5	CASRGQGFGQPQHF	TGTGCCAGTCGCGGACAGGGTTTCGGTCAGCCCCAGCATTTT
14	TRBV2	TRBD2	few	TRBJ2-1	CASTAQREYNEQFF	TGTGCCAGCACCGCGCAGCGGGAGTACAATGAGCAGTTCTTC
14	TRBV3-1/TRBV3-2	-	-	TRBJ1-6	CASSQGRANSPLHF	TGTGCCAGCAGCCAAGGCAGGGCGAATTCACCCCTCCACTTT
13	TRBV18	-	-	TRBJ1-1	CASSQGMDTEAFF	TGTGCCAGCTCGCAGGGAATGGACACTGAAGCTTTCTTT
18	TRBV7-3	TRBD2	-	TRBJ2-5	CASSFFERGGPRGETQYF	TGTGCCAGCAGCTTTTTCGAGCGGGGGGGCCCTCGAGGAGAGACCCAGTACTTC
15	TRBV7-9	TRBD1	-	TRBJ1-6	CASSLGDRPNSPLHF	TGTGCCAGCAGCTTAGGGGACAGACCCAATTCACCCCTCCACTTT
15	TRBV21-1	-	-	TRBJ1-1	CASSKSRGTVTEAFF	TGTGCCAGCAGCAAATCCCGCGGGACAGTCACTGAAGCTTTCTTT